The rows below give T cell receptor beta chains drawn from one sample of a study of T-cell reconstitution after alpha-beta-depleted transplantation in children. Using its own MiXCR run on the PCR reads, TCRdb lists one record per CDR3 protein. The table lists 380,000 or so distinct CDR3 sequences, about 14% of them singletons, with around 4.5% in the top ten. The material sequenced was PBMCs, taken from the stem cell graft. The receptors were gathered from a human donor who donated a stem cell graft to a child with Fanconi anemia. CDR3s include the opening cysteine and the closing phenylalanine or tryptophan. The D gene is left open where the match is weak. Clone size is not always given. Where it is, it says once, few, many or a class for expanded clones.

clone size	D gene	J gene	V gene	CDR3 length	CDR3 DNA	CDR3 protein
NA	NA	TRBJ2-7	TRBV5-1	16	TGCGCCAGCAGCCTGGCGTCAACAGGGAGCACCCACGAGCAGTACTTC	CASSLASTGSTHEQYF
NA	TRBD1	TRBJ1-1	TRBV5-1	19	TGCGCCAGCAGCTTGGGGGCCTCCCGGGACAGGGGGCGAAGTGAAAGAGCTTTCTTT	CASSLGASRDRGRSERAFF
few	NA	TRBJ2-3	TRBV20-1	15	TGCAGTGCTAGAGTCGGGGAAGCCTTGACAGATACGCAGTATTTT	CSARVGEALTDTQYF
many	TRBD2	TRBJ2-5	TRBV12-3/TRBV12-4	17	TGTGCCAGCAGTTTAACCCCCCTAGCGGGGGGCTTGGAGACCCAGTACTTC	CASSLTPLAGGLETQYF
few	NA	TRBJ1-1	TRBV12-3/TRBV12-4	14	TGTGCCAGCAAAGCAGGGGTGTGGAACACTGAAGCTTTCTTT	CASKAGVWNTEAFF
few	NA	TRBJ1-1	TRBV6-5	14	TGTGCCAGTGGTCCGGCGGGCCGCTCCACTGAAGCTTTCTTT	CASGPAGRSTEAFF
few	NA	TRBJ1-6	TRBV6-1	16	TGTGCCAGTAAGGAGAAGGGGAGCTCCTATAATTCACCCCTCCACTTT	CASKEKGSSYNSPLHF
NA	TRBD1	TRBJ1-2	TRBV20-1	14	TGCAGTGCTAGAGTACGGGACAGCCTGCGGGGCTACACCTTC	CSARVRDSLRGYTF
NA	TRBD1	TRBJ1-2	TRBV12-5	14	TGTGCTAGTGGCCTTGGACAGGGGGCTTTTGGCTACACCTTC	CASGLGQGAFGYTF
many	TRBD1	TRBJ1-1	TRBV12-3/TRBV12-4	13	TGTGCCAGCAGAGTGACAGGGGCGGATGAAGCTTTCTTT	CASRVTGADEAFF
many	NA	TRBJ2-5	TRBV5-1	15	TGCGCCAGCAGCCCCCGTGAGGGGGGCTCGAAGACCCAGTACTTC	CASSPREGGSKTQYF
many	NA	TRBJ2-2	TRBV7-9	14	TGTGCCAGCACCCCTGGAGGGGATCCCGGGGAGCTGTTTTTT	CASTPGGDPGELFF
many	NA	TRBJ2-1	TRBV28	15	TGTGCCAGCAGTTTAAGGGGCGGGGTTTTGGATGAGCAGTTCTTC	CASSLRGGVLDEQFF
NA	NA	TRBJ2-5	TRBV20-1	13	TGCAGTGCCGAGTGGGGATTAGGGGAGACCCAGTACTTC	CSAEWGLGETQYF
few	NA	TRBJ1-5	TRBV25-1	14	TGTGCCAGCAGTGACCCAGCAAGCAATCAGCCCCAGCATTTT	CASSDPASNQPQHF
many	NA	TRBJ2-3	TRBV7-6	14	TGTGCCAGCAGCCAGTACGTAAGCACAGATACGCAGTATTTT	CASSQYVSTDTQYF
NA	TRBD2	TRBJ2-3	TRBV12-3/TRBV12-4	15	TGTGCCAGCAGCCGGGAGGGGAGGGGGGCAGATACGCAGTATTTT	CASSREGRGADTQYF
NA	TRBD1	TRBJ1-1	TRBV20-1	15	TGCAGTGCTAGAGATGGGGGACAGTCGAACACTGAAGCTTTCTTT	CSARDGGQSNTEAFF
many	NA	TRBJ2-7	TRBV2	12	TGTGCCAGCAGTACGGACAGCTACGAGCAGTACTTC	CASSTDSYEQYF
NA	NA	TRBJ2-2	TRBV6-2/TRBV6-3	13	TGTGCCAGCACCTGGGCGGGCCCCGGGGAGCTGTTTTTT	CASTWAGPGELFF
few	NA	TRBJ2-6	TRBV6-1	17	TGTGCCAGCAGTCCTACAGGTGCAACGTCTGGGGCCAACGTCCTGACTTTC	CASSPTGATSGANVLTF
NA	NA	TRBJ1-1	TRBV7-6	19	TGTGCCAGCAGCTTACGTGTAGTCAGGGGATTTTGGCTGAACACTGAAGCTTTCTTT	CASSLRVVRGFWLNTEAFF
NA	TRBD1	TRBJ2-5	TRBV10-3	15	TGTGCCATCAGTCCCGGGGACACAGGGGGGGAGACCCAGTACTTC	CAISPGDTGGETQYF
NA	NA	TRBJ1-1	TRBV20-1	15	TGCAGTGCTACTAGTTACCGGCGGGGGAACACTGAAGCTTTCTTT	CSATSYRRGNTEAFF
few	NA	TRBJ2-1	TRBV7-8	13	TGTGCCAGCAGCTTAGCGAGTTTCAATGAGCAGTTCTTC	CASSLASFNEQFF
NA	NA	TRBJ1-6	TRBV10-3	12	TGTGCCATCAGTGAGGTCGAGTCACCCCTCCACTTT	CAISEVESPLHF
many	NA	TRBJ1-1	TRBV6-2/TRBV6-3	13	TGTGCCAGCTCAACAGGAAAGAAGACTGAAGCTTTCTTT	CASSTGKKTEAFF
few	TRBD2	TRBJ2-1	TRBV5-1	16	TGCGCCAGCAGCCTCTCTGCGGGGGGGCCGGACAATGAGCAGTTCTTC	CASSLSAGGPDNEQFF
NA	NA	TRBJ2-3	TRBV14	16	TGTGCCAGCAGCCAAGCGTCTCTCCTGAGCACAGATACGCAGTATTTT	CASSQASLLSTDTQYF
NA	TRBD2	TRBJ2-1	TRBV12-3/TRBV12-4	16	TGTGCCAGCAGGCGGGGCCCAGCGGGGGGGCCGGGGGAGCAGTTCTTC	CASRRGPAGGPGEQFF